Listed below are T cell receptor beta chains from one sample, sequenced in a study of patients and donors after allogeneic stem cell transplantation. TCRdb re-derived calls from the RT-PCR reads in MiXCR, one entry per CDR3 protein. The sample includes a few hundred thousand distinct CDR3 sequences, approximately 14% of them seen just once. Sequencing input: blood, either unsorted or a sorted T cell fraction (not recorded which). The receptors were gathered from a human donor who was either an allogeneic HSCT recipient or a stem cell or donor lymphocyte infusion donor (not recorded which). It is not recorded whose cells these are; they may come from a transplant donor. Each CDR3 is given without its conserved first and last residue.

V gene | CDR3 protein
TRBV11-2 | ASSSAGGSETQY
TRBV20-1 | SASYGLAGVETQY
TRBV20-1 | SAQGYGTDTQY
TRBV5-1 | ASSLGSQMNAF
TRBV20-1 | SASSAGRGETQY
TRBV30 | AWSVQGLTSGANVLT
TRBV2 | ASSGQVPPDTQY
TRBV11-1 | ASSPRRGSTEAF
TRBV4-3 | ASSQENRKGEKLF
TRBV12-3/TRBV12-4 | ASSFGTVYNSPLH
TRBV2 | ASNKGSMNTEAF
TRBV7-2 | ASSIGTGGQY
TRBV5-1 | ASSFRPEETQY
TRBV24-1 | ATSDLAGAGNEQF
TRBV4-2 | ASSSTGYPI
TRBV20-1 | SAYRGSDTGELF
TRBV5-1 | ASRPMSGNTGELF
TRBV18 | ASSPKAYEQY
TRBV5-1 | ASSLVGFNTEAF
TRBV5-1 | ASFRDPRNTGELF
TRBV7-2 | ASSLARDPKNYGYT
TRBV20-1 | SARGPGGGETQY
TRBV9 | ASSTDGTGGPQH
TRBV7-2 | ASRKVSGAGETQY
TRBV12-3/TRBV12-4 | ASREQGSGYGYT
TRBV7-6 | ASSLGTDTQY
TRBV3-1 | ASSQRRGDTQY
TRBV7-2 | ASSYDPGYSPLH
TRBV30 | AWSARTGDYGYT
TRBV20-1 | SARDWAGVEETQY
TRBV4-2 | ASSQDGNTIY
TRBV6-1 | ASSRAPETAGEQF
TRBV5-6 | ASSSESYEQY
TRBV7-3 | ASSPSSGGYNEQF
TRBV29-1 | SALAGVDTGELF
TRBV4-2 | ASSPTPGQGAWGAPANQPQH
TRBV20-1 | SATWGVGPHYEQY
TRBV5-6 | ASSLAGRNSPLH
TRBV6-2/TRBV6-3 | ASISQGNNQPQH
TRBV2 | ASSEGPQH